A selection of T cell receptor beta chains follows, all from one sample in a study of siplizumab effects on memory and regulatory T cells. Clones were sequenced by immunoSEQ multiplex PCR, and TCRdb holds only the in-frame ones, with some missing. The sample gives more than 85,000 clones, about 93% of which show up once; about 0.32% is in the top ten. The sequenced sample was CD4+ T cells sorted from blood. These receptors came from a human donor in good health. The CDR3 runs from the conserved cysteine through the conserved F or W. A D gene is named only where the DNA matches it firmly.

TRBJ1-3 TRBV7-9 . CASSAQPTLSGNTIYF
TRBJ1-1 TRBV11-3 TRBD1 CASSSGTGMNTEAFF
TRBJ1-2 TRBV6-1 . CASSEEGGPPYRGYTF
TRBJ1-5 TRBV2 . CASRKDGSNQPQHF
TRBJ2-2 TRBV4-1 . CASSQPGRKTNTGELFF
TRBJ1-2 TRBV7-2 TRBD1 CASSPDRGGYGYTF
TRBJ2-2 TRBV11-2 . CASSSDSNTGELFF
TRBJ2-5 TRBV4-2 . CASSSDRQETQYF
TRBJ2-1 TRBV19 . CASSMGAGKSYNEQFF
TRBJ2-6 TRBV29-1 . CSVPQGSSSGANVLTF
TRBJ1-2 TRBV27 . CASSFTTLGTIKGIGYTF
TRBJ1-1 TRBV6-5 . CASSYFGGANTEAFF
TRBJ1-1 TRBV6-1 . CASRRDLNTEAFF
TRBJ2-7 TRBV19 . CASSRGSGAYEQYF
TRBJ2-4 TRBV5-4 TRBD2 CASSLGSLAGGRAKNIQYF
TRBJ2-5 TRBV11-2 . CASSKDQKETQYF
TRBJ2-3 TRBV12-5 . CASGVGVAGTDTQYF
TRBJ2-2 TRBV5-5 . CASSPTSTGELFF
TRBJ1-6 TRBV10-2 . CASRVSGNSPLHF
TRBJ1-3 TRBV6-6 . CASSYRGESGNTIYF
TRBJ1-2 TRBV6-5 . CASSYLTGPYGYTF
TRBJ2-3 TRBV6-6 TRBD2 CASSDRGGESTDTQYF
TRBJ1-1 TRBV11-2 TRBD1 CASRRGDTEAFF
TRBJ2-7 TRBV29-1 . CSVEYRGGSSYEQYF
TRBJ2-5 TRBV29-1 . CSVEVGSIQETQYF
TRBJ1-1 TRBV15 . CATSRDRGAMVFF
TRBJ1-2 TRBV6-5 . CASRNTLQGFEGYTF
TRBJ1-4 TRBV7-2 . CASSPLGEKLFF
TRBJ2-7 TRBV14 TRBD2 CASSLLTSGSNEQYF
TRBJ2-7 TRBV29-1 TRBD2 CSVGLAGQRRYF
TRBJ2-5 TRBV7-2 . CASSFGSETQYF
TRBJ2-1 TRBV6-5 . CASSLTGFTNNEQFF
TRBJ2-3 TRBV11-2 . CASSLVEGVVTQYF
TRBJ1-5 TRBV6-6 . CASTGPWGNQPQHF
TRBJ1-1 TRBV6-4 TRBD1 CATFLGTGAFLNTEAFF
TRBJ2-7 TRBV5-1 TRBD2 CASSYSGTSGIDEQYF
TRBJ1-2 TRBV15 . CATSRDLAGLGGYTF
TRBJ1-4 TRBV5-6 . CASSLGENEKLFF